The sequence of this T cell receptor beta chain was determined in a study of control samples from healthy donors and cancer patients. Germline-derived CDR1 and CDR2 are GTSNPN and SVGIG (reference sequence). The CDR3 spans 15 residues. With 4 bases removed from V and 4 bases from J, the gap between germline ends came to 19 bases. Measured with immunoSEQ multiplex PCR; TCRdb has only the in-frame clones, and not every one. The profile shows over 100,000 clones, just over 90% of them singletons. The sample comprised blood. This receptor was taken from a human donor in good health. The donor label of this sample is uncertain. The chain has TRBV30 and TRBJ1-2, with D possibly matching TRBD1 (6 bases). In nucleotides, the CDR3 is TGTGCCTGGACTCCCCAGGGGCCAACTACCTATGGCTACACCTTC. It specifies CAWTPQGPTTYGYTF.